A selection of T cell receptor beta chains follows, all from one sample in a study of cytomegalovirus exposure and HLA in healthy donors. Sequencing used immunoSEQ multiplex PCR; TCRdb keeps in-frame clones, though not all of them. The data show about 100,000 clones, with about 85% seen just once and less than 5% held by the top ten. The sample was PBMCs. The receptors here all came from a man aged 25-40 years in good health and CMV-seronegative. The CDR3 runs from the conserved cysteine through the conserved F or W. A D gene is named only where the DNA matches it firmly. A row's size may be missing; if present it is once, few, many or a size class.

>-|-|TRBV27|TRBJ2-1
TGTGCCAGCAGTTTGGGCCTCCGTGAGCAGTTCTTC
CASSLGLREQFF
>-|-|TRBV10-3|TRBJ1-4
TGTGCCACCTCTGCCTCAGGGGCTGCAACTAATGAAAAACTGTTTTTT
CATSASGAATNEKLFF
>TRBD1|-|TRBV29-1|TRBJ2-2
TGCAGCGCCTTGGACAGGGCAGAAACCGGGGAGCTGTTTTTT
CSALDRAETGELFF
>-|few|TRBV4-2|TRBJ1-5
TGTGCCAGCAGCCAAGGGGTGACGGAGGATCAGCCCCAGCATTTT
CASSQGVTEDQPQHF
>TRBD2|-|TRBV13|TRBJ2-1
TGTGCCAGCAGCTCAGGCGGGAGCCCCCCCTACAATGAGCAGTTCTTC
CASSSGGSPPYNEQFF
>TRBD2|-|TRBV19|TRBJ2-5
TGTGCCAGTAGGCGGACTAGCGGGAGAGTAGAGACCCAGTACTTC
CASRRTSGRVETQYF
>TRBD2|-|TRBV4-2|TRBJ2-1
TGTGCCAGCAGCCAAGATCCGGGGTGGGCTAGCGGGTTGTACAATGAGCAGTTCTTC
CASSQDPGWASGLYNEQFF
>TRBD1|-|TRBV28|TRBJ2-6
TGTGCCAGCAGTTCCAGGGGGTTTAATAACGGCGTCCTGACTTTC
CASSSRGFNNGVLTF
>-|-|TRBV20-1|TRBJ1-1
TGCAGTGCTGACAACTCAGGAGCTTTCTTT
CSADNSGAFF
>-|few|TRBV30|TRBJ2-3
TGTGCCTGGAGTTCAGGGACAGATACGCAGTATTTT
CAWSSGTDTQYF
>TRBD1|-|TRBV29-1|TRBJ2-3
TGCAGCGTTATAGGACAGGGCACAGATACGCAGTATTTT
CSVIGQGTDTQYF
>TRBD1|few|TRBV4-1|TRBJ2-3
TGCGCCAGCAGCCAAGGTCCCTCCAGGGGGAGCACAGATACGCAGTATTTT
CASSQGPSRGSTDTQYF
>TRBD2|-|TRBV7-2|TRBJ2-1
TGTGCCAGCAGCCAAGCGGGAGGGCCCTACAATGAGCAGTTCTTC
CASSQAGGPYNEQFF
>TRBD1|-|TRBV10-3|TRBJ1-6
TGTGCCATCAGCCCAGGGGGCTTGGATTCACCCCTCCACTTT
CAISPGGLDSPLHF
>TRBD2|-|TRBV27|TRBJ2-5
TGTGCCAGCAGTAGGGGACTAGCGGTACAAGAGACCCAGTACTTC
CASSRGLAVQETQYF
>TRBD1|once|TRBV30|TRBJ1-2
TGTGCCTGGCAGGACAGGGGAGGGCTTGGCTACACCTTC
CAWQDRGGLGYTF
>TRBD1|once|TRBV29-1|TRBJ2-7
TGCAGCTACAAACCTTACGGGACAGGGGGCGTCGAGCAGTACTTC
CSYKPYGTGGVEQYF
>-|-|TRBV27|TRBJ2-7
TGTGCCAGCAGTCAAGGAGAGGAGCGACGCTACGAGCAGTACTTC
CASSQGEERRYEQYF
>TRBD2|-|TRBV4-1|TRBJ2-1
TGCGCCAGCAGCCAAGAAGGAGGGCGGGGGGGCCGGGATGAGCAGTTCTTC
CASSQEGGRGGRDEQFF
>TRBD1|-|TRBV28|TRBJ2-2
TGTGCCAGTACCGATGGTAGGACAGGAAACACCGGGGAGCTGTTTTTT
CASTDGRTGNTGELFF
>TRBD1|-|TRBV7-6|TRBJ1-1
TGTGCCAGCAGCTGGGGACAGCGGAACACTGAAGCTTTCTTT
CASSWGQRNTEAFF
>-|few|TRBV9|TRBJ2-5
TGTGCCAGCAGCGTAGGGGTTAGAAGGGGAGGTCGGGAGACCCAGTACTTC
CASSVGVRRGGRETQYF
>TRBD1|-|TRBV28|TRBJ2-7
TGTGCCAGCAGTTCCTTACAGGGGGCTCCCCCCGAGCAGTACTTC
CASSSLQGAPPEQYF
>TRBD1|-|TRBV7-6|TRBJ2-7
TGTGCCAGCAGCCAGACAGGGAACTACGAGCAGTACTTC
CASSQTGNYEQYF
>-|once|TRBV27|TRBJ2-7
TGTGCCAGCAGTTTATCGGCCCGGGGGGCGGACGAGCAGTACTTC
CASSLSARGADEQYF
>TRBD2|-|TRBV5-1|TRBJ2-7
TGCGCCAGCAGCTTGCCTAGCGGGAGCCGCTACGAGCAGTACTTC
CASSLPSGSRYEQYF
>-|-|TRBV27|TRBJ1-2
TGTGCCAGCAGTTTAGCCAGTACCAACTATGGCTACACCTTC
CASSLASTNYGYTF
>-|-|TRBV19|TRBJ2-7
TGTGCCAGTAGTCTCGACAGCTCCTACGAGCAGTACTTC
CASSLDSSYEQYF
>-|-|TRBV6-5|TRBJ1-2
TGTGCCAGCAGTTACTCGGGCGGGGATGGCTACACCTTC
CASSYSGGDGYTF
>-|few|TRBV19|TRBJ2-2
TGTGCCAGTAGTACGGGGTTCGAACGAACCGGGGAGCTGTTTTTT
CASSTGFERTGELFF
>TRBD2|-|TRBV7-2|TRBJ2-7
TGTGCCAGCAGCTCTTCGACTAGCGGGGGATCCTACGAGCAGTACTTC
CASSSSTSGGSYEQYF
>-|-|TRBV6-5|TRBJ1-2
TGTGCCAGCCATGACAGCCCTACTAACTATGGCTACACCTTC
CASHDSPTNYGYTF
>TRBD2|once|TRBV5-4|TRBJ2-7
TGTGCCAGCAGCGGATCTAGCGGGGTACCCTACGAGCAGTACTTC
CASSGSSGVPYEQYF
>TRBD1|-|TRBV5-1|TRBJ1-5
TGCGCCAGCAGCCCCGGGACAGGGGCTCAGCCCCAGCATTTT
CASSPGTGAQPQHF
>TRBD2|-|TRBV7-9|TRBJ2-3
TGTGCCAGCAGCCCGGGACTAGCGGGGGGAACAGATACGCAGTATTTT
CASSPGLAGGTDTQYF
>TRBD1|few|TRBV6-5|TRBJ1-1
TGTGCCAGCAGACAGGGGGGGAACACTGAAGCTTTCTTT
CASRQGGNTEAFF
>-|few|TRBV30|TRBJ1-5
TGTGCCTGGAGTGTACAATATGGTAATAGCAATCAGCCCCAGCATTTT
CAWSVQYGNSNQPQHF
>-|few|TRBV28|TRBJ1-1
TGTGCCAGCAGTTTCTCCTTTCAGGGATACACTGAAGCTTTCTTT
CASSFSFQGYTEAFF
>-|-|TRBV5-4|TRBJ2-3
TGTGCCAGCAGCTCGTATGGGGGCGCGACAGATACGCAGTATTTT
CASSSYGGATDTQYF
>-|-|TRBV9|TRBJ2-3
TGTGCCAGCAGCCTCTCCCCTTCGGCCAGGCAGGGGACAGATACGCAGTATTTT
CASSLSPSARQGTDTQYF
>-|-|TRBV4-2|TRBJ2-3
TGTGCCAGCAGCCAAGGCGGAGGGGGAGGGCCTATCGCAGATACGCAGTATTTT
CASSQGGGGGPIADTQYF
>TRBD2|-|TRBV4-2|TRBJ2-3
TGTGCCAGCAGCCACGGAATATCGGGACTAGCGGGGTTTGTCACAGATACGCAGTATTTT
CASSHGISGLAGFVTDTQYF
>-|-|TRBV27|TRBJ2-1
TGTGCCAGCAGTTTAACTTTCTACAATGAGCAGTTCTTC
CASSLTFYNEQFF
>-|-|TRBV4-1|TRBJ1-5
TGCGCCAGCAGCCAAGATGCGGCCGGAGGGCAGCCCCAGCATTTT
CASSQDAAGGQPQHF
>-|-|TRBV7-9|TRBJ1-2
TGTGCCAGCAGCCCTGGGAGGGAGGACTATGGCTACACCTTC
CASSPGREDYGYTF
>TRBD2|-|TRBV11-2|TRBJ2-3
TGTGCCAGCAGGGATAGCGGGAGGGCCCCAGATACGCAGTATTTT
CASRDSGRAPDTQYF
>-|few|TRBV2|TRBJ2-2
TGTGCCAGCAGTGAATCGTTTTATGGTCTAGAAGTACTTGCCGGGGAGCTGTTTTTT
CASSESFYGLEVLAGELFF
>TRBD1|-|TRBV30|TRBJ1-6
TGTGCCTGTCCCGGGACAGGGAATTCACCCCTCCACTTT
CACPGTGNSPLHF
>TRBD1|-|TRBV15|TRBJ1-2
TGTGCCACCAGCAAGGATAGACAGGGAGGATGGGCTATTGGCTACACCTTC
CATSKDRQGGWAIGYTF